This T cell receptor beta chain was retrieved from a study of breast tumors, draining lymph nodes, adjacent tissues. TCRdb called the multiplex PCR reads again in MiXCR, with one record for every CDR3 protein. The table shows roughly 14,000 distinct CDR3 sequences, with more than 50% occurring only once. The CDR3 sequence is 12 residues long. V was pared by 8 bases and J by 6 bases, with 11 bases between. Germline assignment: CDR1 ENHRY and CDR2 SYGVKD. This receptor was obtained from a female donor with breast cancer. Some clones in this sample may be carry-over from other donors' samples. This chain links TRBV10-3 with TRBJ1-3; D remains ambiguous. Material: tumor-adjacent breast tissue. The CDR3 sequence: CAIGGATNTIYF. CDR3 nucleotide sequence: TGTGCCATCGGCGGCGCGACAAACACCATATATTTT.